This T cell receptor (beta chain) was observed in a study of blood T cell repertoires in COVID-19. Study context: From the United States, Italy and Spain came samples of acute and convalescent COVID-19.

TCRdb keeps only in-frame clones here, not all; method: immunoSEQ multiplex PCR. The table shows 200,000 to 300,000 clones, with around 90% occurring only once. The germline CDR1 and CDR2 sequences are KGHSH and LQKENI. Trimming stripped 3 bases from V and 1 base from J, with 9 bases between. This CDR3 is 14 amino acids long. The source of this sequence is a man aged 60 to 75 who had recovered from COVID-19. Sequencing was performed on peripheral blood. This chain connects TRBV18 to TRBJ1-1, with a weak D call TRBD1 (5 bases). The CDR3 region has the DNA TGTGCCAGCTCACCCAGGGATACGAACACTGAAGCTTTCTTT. It is translated as CASSPRDTNTEAFF.